A single sample gave rise to the 8 T cell receptor beta chains below, sequenced in a study of T-cell reconstitution after alpha-beta-depleted transplantation in children. This sample's TCRbeta library carried unique molecular identifier barcodes. In TCRdb, the PCR reads were re-called with MiXCR into one record per CDR3 protein. This sample has 490,000 or so distinct CDR3 sequences, with approximately 13% found just once. The sequencing used PBMCs from the stem cell graft donor, collected from the stem cell graft. The receptors come from a human donor who donated a stem cell graft to a child with combined immunodeficiency.

The chain recombines TRBV27 with TRBJ2-3, with 8 nucleotides matching TRBD1. The length of the CDR3 is 18 residues. Germline CDR1 and CDR2: MNHEY and SMNVEV (reference sequence). J lost 5 bases, V lost 5 bases, and 18 bases had no gene match. The CDR3 DNA sequence: TGTGCCAGCAGTCGGCTAGGACAGGGACCAGCTCGCCTAGATACGCAGTATTTT. Translated, it gives CASSRLGQGPARLDTQYF.

This clonotype was seen more than once but under ten times. V gene TRBV20-1 combines with J gene TRBJ2-5, with 7 bases identical to TRBD1. Germline values: CDR1 DFQATT, CDR2 SNEGSKA (reference sequence). The junction had 4 bases not matched to a gene; V was cut back by 1 base and J by 2 bases. This CDR3 has 14 residues. CDR3 residues: CSARGSRGQETQYF. For the CDR3, the DNA is TGCAGTGCTAGAGGATCCAGGGGGCAAGAGACCCAGTACTTC.

The chain carries TRBV15 and TRBJ1-6; 7 bases map to TRBD1. The CDR3 length is 17 residues. Trimming took 1 base from V and 7 from J; bases not matched to a gene: 10. Per the germline V gene, CDR1 is LNHNV and CDR2 is YYDKDF (reference sequence). CDR3 protein: CATSRGYSGTANSPLHF. The CDR3 nucleotides read TGTGCCACCAGCAGAGGGTACTCCGGGACAGCGAATTCACCCCTCCACTTT.

Only a few counts were recorded for this clonotype. The genes are TRBV5-1 and TRBJ1-1; possibly TRBD1 for D (5 bases). The CDR3 runs to 13 residues. V was cut by 0 bases and J by 6 bases, with 9 bases left in between. Per the germline V gene, CDR1 is SGHRS and CDR2 is YFSETQ. This CDR3 is CASSLGLGAEAFF. The CDR3 region has the DNA TGCGCCAGCAGCTTGGGTTTGGGGGCTGAAGCTTTCTTT.

The V and J genes are TRBV5-1 and TRBJ2-3, with a possible D match to TRBD2 (5 bases). This CDR3 is 14 amino acids long. V was cut by 0 bases and J by 4 bases, with 9 bases left in between. Per germline, CDR1 SGHRS and CDR2 YFSETQ. The CDR3 DNA sequence: TGCGCCAGCAGCTTGGCCATCGGGGCAGATACGCAGTATTTT. Protein sequence: CASSLAIGADTQYF. The complete variable domain, with remaining parts taken from reference TRBV5-1 and TRBJ2-3, reads KAGVTQTPRYLIKTRGQQVTLSCSPISGHRSVSWYQQTPGQGLQFLFEYFSETQRNKGNFPGRFSGRQFSNSRSEMNVSTLELGDSALYLCASSLAIGADTQYFGPGTRLTVL.

This chain joins TRBV6-1 and TRBJ2-7; 9 bases align to TRBD2. Trimming took 3 bases from V and 4 from J; bases not matched to a gene: 4. Germline values: CDR1 MNHNS, CDR2 SASEGT. The CDR3 extends over 14 amino acids. The CDR3 loop reads CASSEAGGPYEQYF. The CDR3 DNA reads as TGTGCCAGCAGTGAGGCGGGAGGGCCTTACGAGCAGTACTTC.

This clonotype was observed a few times. This chain connects TRBV9 to TRBJ1-2; D uncertain. The V gene's germline CDR1 is SGDLS and CDR2 YYNGEE. Trimming shortened V by 5 bases and J by 8 bases, and 13 bases separated the two germline ends. This CDR3 comprises 12 residues. CDR3 sequence reads: CASSPTDSGYTF. In DNA, the CDR3 is TGTGCCAGCAGTCCGACTGACTCGGGCTACACCTTC.

The table lists this clonotype with many counts. This chain uses TRBV5-6 with TRBJ2-7; 7 nucleotides agree with TRBD2. Germline-derived CDR1 and CDR2 are SGHDT and YYEEEE. V shed 0 bases and J 2 bases; nucleotides not matched to a gene: 5. The CDR3 extends over 15 amino acids. CDR3 in amino acids: CASSLGWGTTYEQYF. The CDR3 DNA sequence: TGTGCCAGCAGCTTGGGATGGGGGACTACCTACGAGCAGTACTTC.